These T cell receptor beta chains were read from a single sample in a study of shared clonotypes between healthy human individuals. Repertoires were generated with immunoSEQ multiplex PCR, while TCRdb's copy carries only in-frame clones and drops some. The sample includes approximately 2,200,000 clones, more than 85% of them seen just once. The specimen was naive CD8+ T cells from PBMCs. All receptors derive from a man aged 18 to 30 in good health. Some clones in this sample may be carry-over from other donors' samples. CDR3s include the opening cysteine and the closing phenylalanine or tryptophan. D genes are given only for firm matches. Clone size, where shown, is once, few, many, or a class for clones that have expanded.

v_call: TRBV7-6
d_call: -
j_call: TRBJ2-1
clone_size: -
cdr3_aa: CASSPRDFLSYNEQFF
cdr3_nt: TGTGCCAGCAGCCCCCGGGACTTTCTCTCCTACAATGAGCAGTTCTTC

v_call: TRBV7-9
d_call: -
j_call: TRBJ1-1
clone_size: -
cdr3_aa: CASSLGGEGTEAFF
cdr3_nt: TGTGCCAGCAGCTTAGGTGGGGAAGGCACTGAAGCTTTCTTT

v_call: TRBV11-2
d_call: -
j_call: TRBJ2-7
clone_size: -
cdr3_aa: CASSLVNIRLSYEQYF
cdr3_nt: TGTGCCAGCAGCTTAGTGAATATTCGTCTTAGCTACGAGCAGTACTTC

v_call: TRBV4-3
d_call: TRBD2
j_call: TRBJ2-2
clone_size: -
cdr3_aa: CASSQTAGLNTGELFF
cdr3_nt: TGCGCCAGCAGCCAGACAGCGGGGCTGAACACCGGGGAGCTGTTTTTT

v_call: TRBV4-1
d_call: TRBD2
j_call: TRBJ2-1
clone_size: -
cdr3_aa: CASSQEDGGAGDNEQFF
cdr3_nt: TGCGCCAGCAGCCAAGAAGACGGGGGGGCTGGAGACAATGAGCAGTTCTTC

v_call: TRBV5-1
d_call: TRBD1
j_call: TRBJ2-3
clone_size: -
cdr3_aa: CASSWTGDTDTQYF
cdr3_nt: TGCGCCAGCAGTTGGACAGGGGACACAGATACGCAGTATTTT

v_call: TRBV30
d_call: -
j_call: TRBJ1-5
clone_size: -
cdr3_aa: CAWSPGVLSNQPQHF
cdr3_nt: TGTGCCTGGAGCCCGGGTGTCTTGAGCAATCAGCCCCAGCATTTT

v_call: TRBV11-3
d_call: -
j_call: TRBJ2-7
clone_size: -
cdr3_aa: CASSSRTGAPSQQYF
cdr3_nt: TGTGCCAGCAGCTCCCGGACCGGGGCTCCATCCCAGCAGTACTTC

v_call: TRBV13
d_call: -
j_call: TRBJ2-7
clone_size: -
cdr3_aa: CASSDTTGSYEQYF
cdr3_nt: TGTGCCAGCAGCGATACAACAGGGTCCTACGAGCAGTACTTC

v_call: TRBV7-9
d_call: TRBD1
j_call: TRBJ2-7
clone_size: -
cdr3_aa: CASSSVTGGGEQYF
cdr3_nt: TGTGCCAGCAGCTCCGTGACAGGGGGCGGGGAGCAGTACTTC

v_call: TRBV2
d_call: -
j_call: TRBJ1-5
clone_size: -
cdr3_aa: CASSEPGQRSNQPQHF
cdr3_nt: TGTGCCAGCAGTGAACCAGGACAGAGAAGCAATCAGCCCCAGCATTTT

v_call: TRBV28
d_call: -
j_call: TRBJ2-1
clone_size: -
cdr3_aa: CASSFSTTNEQFF
cdr3_nt: TGTGCCAGCAGTTTCTCTACTACCAATGAGCAGTTCTTC

v_call: TRBV11-2
d_call: -
j_call: TRBJ2-2
clone_size: -
cdr3_aa: CASSLIIAGELFF
cdr3_nt: TGTGCCAGCAGCCTCATCATAGCCGGGGAGCTGTTTTTT

v_call: TRBV9
d_call: TRBD2
j_call: TRBJ2-2
clone_size: -
cdr3_aa: CASAPLAGGTGELFF
cdr3_nt: TGTGCCAGCGCTCCCCTCGCGGGAGGCACCGGGGAGCTGTTTTTT

v_call: TRBV7-9
d_call: TRBD1
j_call: TRBJ2-7
clone_size: -
cdr3_aa: CASSLATGREQYF
cdr3_nt: TGTGCCAGCAGCTTAGCGACAGGGCGCGAGCAGTACTTC

v_call: TRBV7-2
d_call: -
j_call: TRBJ2-7
clone_size: -
cdr3_aa: CASSPVYGGVHEQYF
cdr3_nt: TGTGCCAGCAGCCCCGTCTACGGCGGGGTCCACGAGCAGTACTTC

v_call: TRBV6-1
d_call: -
j_call: TRBJ1-4
clone_size: -
cdr3_aa: CASRPSRGLWEKLFF
cdr3_nt: TGTGCCAGCAGGCCGTCCAGGGGACTTTGGGAAAAACTGTTTTTT

v_call: TRBV5-6
d_call: -
j_call: TRBJ2-7
clone_size: -
cdr3_aa: CASSLFYEQYF
cdr3_nt: TGTGCCAGCAGCTTGTTTTACGAGCAGTACTTC

v_call: TRBV6-1
d_call: -
j_call: TRBJ1-1
clone_size: -
cdr3_aa: CASSERRWLNTEAFF
cdr3_nt: TGTGCCAGCAGTGAACGACGGTGGCTGAACACTGAAGCTTTCTTT

v_call: TRBV6-6
d_call: -
j_call: TRBJ1-1
clone_size: -
cdr3_aa: CASRERVNTEAFF
cdr3_nt: TGTGCCAGCAGGGAAAGGGTGAACACTGAAGCTTTCTTT

v_call: TRBV5-6
d_call: -
j_call: TRBJ1-1
clone_size: once
cdr3_aa: CASSLAITTEAFF
cdr3_nt: TGTGCCAGCAGCTTGGCAATAACCACTGAAGCTTTCTTT

v_call: TRBV5-4
d_call: TRBD1
j_call: TRBJ2-2
clone_size: -
cdr3_aa: CASSHIGQGGTGELFF
cdr3_nt: TGTGCCAGCAGCCACATCGGACAGGGCGGCACCGGGGAGCTGTTTTTT

v_call: TRBV19
d_call: -
j_call: TRBJ1-1
clone_size: -
cdr3_aa: CASSPSRSGSGAFF
cdr3_nt: TGTGCCAGTAGCCCTAGTCGGTCAGGGAGCGGAGCTTTCTTT

v_call: TRBV28
d_call: -
j_call: TRBJ2-7
clone_size: -
cdr3_aa: CASSFGGWGEQYF
cdr3_nt: TGTGCCAGCAGTTTTGGCGGGTGGGGGGAGCAGTACTTC

v_call: TRBV2
d_call: -
j_call: TRBJ1-5
clone_size: few
cdr3_aa: CASSEIVSNQPQHF
cdr3_nt: TGTGCCAGCAGTGAAATCGTTAGCAATCAGCCCCAGCATTTT

v_call: TRBV28
d_call: TRBD1
j_call: TRBJ1-3
clone_size: -
cdr3_aa: CAGQGARGNTIYF
cdr3_nt: TGTGCCGGCCAGGGGGCGCGAGGAAACACCATATATTTT

v_call: TRBV4-1
d_call: TRBD1
j_call: TRBJ1-1
clone_size: -
cdr3_aa: CASSLRDRDRTEAFF
cdr3_nt: TGCGCCAGCAGTCTGAGGGACAGAGATCGCACTGAAGCTTTCTTT

v_call: TRBV5-4
d_call: TRBD2
j_call: TRBJ2-2
clone_size: -
cdr3_aa: CASSWTSGITNTGELFF
cdr3_nt: TGTGCCAGCAGCTGGACTAGCGGGATCACGAACACCGGGGAGCTGTTTTTT

v_call: TRBV7-9
d_call: -
j_call: TRBJ2-7
clone_size: -
cdr3_aa: CASRPGLNYEQYF
cdr3_nt: TGTGCCAGCAGACCGGGACTTAACTACGAGCAGTACTTC

v_call: TRBV11-2
d_call: -
j_call: TRBJ2-3
clone_size: -
cdr3_aa: CASSFARDWATDTQYF
cdr3_nt: TGTGCCAGCAGCTTCGCCCGGGACTGGGCCACAGATACGCAGTATTTT

v_call: TRBV7-9
d_call: -
j_call: TRBJ2-2
clone_size: -
cdr3_aa: CASSLISSNGRPGELFF
cdr3_nt: TGTGCCAGCAGCTTAATTAGCTCCAACGGTCGCCCCGGGGAGCTGTTTTTT

v_call: TRBV6-5
d_call: TRBD1
j_call: TRBJ2-7
clone_size: once
cdr3_aa: CASRGRTGYYEQYF
cdr3_nt: TGTGCCAGCAGGGGCCGGACAGGGTACTACGAGCAGTACTTC

v_call: TRBV6-5
d_call: -
j_call: TRBJ2-1
clone_size: -
cdr3_aa: CASSRLDRTYEQFF
cdr3_nt: TGTGCCAGCAGCCGCCTGGACAGAACTTATGAGCAGTTCTTC

v_call: TRBV12-5
d_call: -
j_call: TRBJ2-2
clone_size: -
cdr3_aa: CASGSPRTGELFF
cdr3_nt: TGTGCTAGTGGGTCCCCGAGGACCGGGGAGCTGTTTTTT

v_call: TRBV5-4
d_call: TRBD1
j_call: TRBJ2-7
clone_size: -
cdr3_aa: CASSGGQAPLWYEQYF
cdr3_nt: TGTGCCAGCAGCGGGGGACAGGCGCCTCTCTGGTACGAGCAGTACTTC

v_call: TRBV19
d_call: -
j_call: TRBJ2-7
clone_size: few
cdr3_aa: CASSIGRTYEQYF
cdr3_nt: TGTGCCAGTAGTATTGGCAGAACCTACGAGCAGTACTTC

v_call: TRBV14
d_call: -
j_call: TRBJ2-7
clone_size: -
cdr3_aa: CASSQGLTTGLVAYEQYF
cdr3_nt: TGTGCCAGCAGCCAAGGCCTAACGACGGGGCTTGTGGCCTACGAGCAGTACTTC

v_call: TRBV4-3
d_call: TRBD1
j_call: TRBJ1-4
clone_size: -
cdr3_aa: CASSQNRGLVDEKLFF
cdr3_nt: TGCGCCAGCAGCCAAAACAGGGGGCTTGTAGATGAAAAACTGTTTTTT

v_call: TRBV9
d_call: TRBD1
j_call: TRBJ2-2
clone_size: -
cdr3_aa: CASSAIDRVRAGELFF
cdr3_nt: TGTGCCAGCAGCGCCATCGACAGGGTGAGGGCCGGGGAGCTGTTTTTT

v_call: TRBV13
d_call: TRBD1
j_call: TRBJ2-7
clone_size: -
cdr3_aa: CASSPGGTGDHEQYF
cdr3_nt: TGTGCCAGCAGCCCCGGCGGGACAGGGGACCACGAGCAGTACTTC

v_call: TRBV7-2
d_call: -
j_call: TRBJ1-4
clone_size: once
cdr3_aa: CASSLASGTTNEKLFF
cdr3_nt: TGTGCCAGCAGCTTAGCGTCCGGGACGACTAATGAAAAACTGTTTTTT

v_call: TRBV14
d_call: -
j_call: TRBJ1-1
clone_size: few
cdr3_aa: CASSQGRYTEAFF
cdr3_nt: TGTGCCAGCAGCCAAGGACGGTATACTGAAGCTTTCTTT

v_call: TRBV4-2
d_call: -
j_call: TRBJ2-3
clone_size: -
cdr3_aa: CASSQWSGDTQYF
cdr3_nt: TGTGCCAGCAGCCAATGGTCTGGGGATACGCAGTATTTT

v_call: TRBV27
d_call: -
j_call: TRBJ2-1
clone_size: -
cdr3_aa: CASSFLDLVNGANEQFF
cdr3_nt: TGTGCCAGCAGTTTCCTGGATCTAGTCAATGGGGCCAATGAGCAGTTCTTC

v_call: TRBV11-1
d_call: -
j_call: TRBJ2-1
clone_size: -
cdr3_aa: CASSITSNEQFF
cdr3_nt: TGTGCCAGCAGCATTACAAGTAATGAGCAGTTCTTC

v_call: TRBV10-3
d_call: -
j_call: TRBJ2-2
clone_size: -
cdr3_aa: CAISSDIGAGELFF
cdr3_nt: TGTGCCATCAGTTCCGATATAGGAGCCGGGGAGCTGTTTTTT

v_call: TRBV19
d_call: TRBD2
j_call: TRBJ2-3
clone_size: -
cdr3_aa: CASSIGGRVKYF
cdr3_nt: TGTGCCAGTAGTATCGGCGGGAGGGTAAAGTATTTT

v_call: TRBV9
d_call: -
j_call: TRBJ2-1
clone_size: -
cdr3_aa: CASSVGSGGEYNEQFF
cdr3_nt: TGTGCCAGCAGCGTAGGATCGGGGGGCGAATACAATGAGCAGTTCTTC

v_call: TRBV10-3
d_call: -
j_call: TRBJ1-1
clone_size: -
cdr3_aa: CAISESSEGLNTEAFF
cdr3_nt: TGTGCCATCAGTGAGTCTTCTGAGGGTCTGAACACTGAAGCTTTCTTT

v_call: TRBV29-1
d_call: TRBD2
j_call: TRBJ2-3
clone_size: -
cdr3_aa: CSVGLAGADDTQYF
cdr3_nt: TGCAGCGTTGGTTTAGCGGGAGCGGATGATACGCAGTATTTT

v_call: TRBV7-6
d_call: -
j_call: TRBJ2-7
clone_size: -
cdr3_aa: CASSLAFKDKGYEQYF
cdr3_nt: TGTGCCAGCAGCTTAGCGTTTAAGGACAAAGGCTACGAGCAGTACTTC

v_call: TRBV2
d_call: -
j_call: TRBJ1-5
clone_size: few
cdr3_aa: CASSEEAENQPQHF
cdr3_nt: TGTGCCAGCAGTGAAGAGGCGGAAAATCAGCCCCAGCATTTT

v_call: TRBV28
d_call: -
j_call: TRBJ2-1
clone_size: -
cdr3_aa: CASRNGSPQFYNEQFF
cdr3_nt: TGTGCCAGCAGGAACGGGAGCCCCCAGTTCTACAATGAGCAGTTCTTC

v_call: TRBV11-1
d_call: TRBD1
j_call: TRBJ2-7
clone_size: once
cdr3_aa: CASSPTGVPHYEQYF
cdr3_nt: TGTGCCAGCAGCCCGACAGGGGTTCCCCACTACGAGCAGTACTTC